These T cell receptor beta chains were read from a single sample in a study of CD8 T cells in Susac syndrome. TCRdb fed the immunoSEQ multiplex PCR reads into MiXCR, producing one record per CDR3 protein. The table includes roughly 130,000 distinct CDR3 sequences, roughly 94% detected once. Sequencing was carried out using CD4+ T cells from PBMCs. The receptors originated from a human donor with multiple sclerosis. The CDR3 runs from the conserved cysteine through the conserved F or W. Fields, in order: clone size, V gene, J gene, D gene, CDR3 DNA, CDR3 protein. A D gene is named only where the DNA matches it firmly. For some rows the clone size is stated as once, few or many, or as a class when expanded; others skip it.

abundance: -
v_gene: TRBV19
j_gene: TRBJ1-1
d_gene: TRBD1
CDR3nt: TGTGCCAGTAGTACTACAGACAGGGTGGGGACTGAAGCTTTCTTT
CDR3aa: CASSTTDRVGTEAFF

abundance: -
v_gene: TRBV30
j_gene: TRBJ1-5
d_gene: -
CDR3nt: TGTGCCTGGAGCTTAGACGGCAATCAGCCCCAGCATTTT
CDR3aa: CAWSLDGNQPQHF

abundance: -
v_gene: TRBV27
j_gene: TRBJ1-1
d_gene: TRBD1
CDR3nt: TGTGCCAGCCTAGCCTTGACAGGGGTAGGTATGAACACTGAAGCTTTCTTT
CDR3aa: CASLALTGVGMNTEAFF

abundance: -
v_gene: TRBV6-5
j_gene: TRBJ1-5
d_gene: -
CDR3nt: TGTGCCAGCGGAATGTGGGGGGGCAGCAATCAGCCCCAGCATTTT
CDR3aa: CASGMWGGSNQPQHF

abundance: few
v_gene: TRBV7-2
j_gene: TRBJ2-3
d_gene: -
CDR3nt: TGTGCCAGTTCCCTCGGCGGCTCGGATACGCAGTATTTT
CDR3aa: CASSLGGSDTQYF

abundance: -
v_gene: TRBV6-5
j_gene: TRBJ1-4
d_gene: -
CDR3nt: TGTGCCAGCAGGGCCTGGACAGAAGATGAAAAACTGTTTTTT
CDR3aa: CASRAWTEDEKLFF

abundance: once
v_gene: TRBV11-2
j_gene: TRBJ2-1
d_gene: TRBD2
CDR3nt: TGTGCCAGCAGCTCACTAGCGGGACTTTACAATGAGCAGTTCTTC
CDR3aa: CASSSLAGLYNEQFF

abundance: -
v_gene: TRBV7-9
j_gene: TRBJ2-4
d_gene: -
CDR3nt: TGTGCCAGCAGCTTATCACGTGTGCAGGAGGCCATTCAGTACTTC
CDR3aa: CASSLSRVQEAIQYF

abundance: once
v_gene: TRBV29-1
j_gene: TRBJ1-1
d_gene: -
CDR3nt: TGCAGCGTTGCATGGGGGCGCGGAGCGGCTGAAGCTTTCTTT
CDR3aa: CSVAWGRGAAEAFF

abundance: -
v_gene: TRBV20-1
j_gene: TRBJ2-7
d_gene: TRBD1
CDR3nt: TGCAGTGTTCAAAAGCCCCGGACAGGGGTGTACGAGCAGTACTTC
CDR3aa: CSVQKPRTGVYEQYF

abundance: -
v_gene: TRBV12-3/TRBV12-4
j_gene: TRBJ2-7
d_gene: TRBD2
CDR3nt: TGTGCCAGCAGACTCAGGGAGGGAGGGTCCTACGAGCAGTACTTC
CDR3aa: CASRLREGGSYEQYF

abundance: -
v_gene: TRBV3-1
j_gene: TRBJ1-5
d_gene: -
CDR3nt: TGTGCCAGTGGACAGACCAGCAATCAGCCCCAGCATTTT
CDR3aa: CASGQTSNQPQHF

abundance: -
v_gene: TRBV6-1
j_gene: TRBJ2-2
d_gene: TRBD1
CDR3nt: TGTGCCAGCGGGGACAGGGGGCGCGGCACCGGGGAGCTGTTTTTT
CDR3aa: CASGDRGRGTGELFF

abundance: -
v_gene: TRBV7-2
j_gene: TRBJ2-2
d_gene: TRBD2
CDR3nt: TGTGCCAGCAGCTTAGTATCGCTAGCGGGGGGCCCCGGGGAGCTGTTTTTT
CDR3aa: CASSLVSLAGGPGELFF

abundance: -
v_gene: TRBV5-1
j_gene: TRBJ2-3
d_gene: -
CDR3nt: TGCGCCAGCAGCTCGACAGGGAGGACGACAGATACGCAGTATTTT
CDR3aa: CASSSTGRTTDTQYF

abundance: -
v_gene: TRBV19
j_gene: TRBJ1-1
d_gene: -
CDR3nt: TGTGCCAGTAGCCCAGGCTTTTTCGAATATGAAGCTTTCTTT
CDR3aa: CASSPGFFEYEAFF

abundance: -
v_gene: TRBV6-5
j_gene: TRBJ1-2
d_gene: -
CDR3nt: TGTGCCAGCAGTTACTCCTCAAGAACAGCAAACTATGGCTACACCTTC
CDR3aa: CASSYSSRTANYGYTF

abundance: -
v_gene: TRBV5-1
j_gene: TRBJ2-7
d_gene: TRBD2
CDR3nt: TGCGCCAGCAGCACCGGACTAGCCTACGAGCAGTACTTC
CDR3aa: CASSTGLAYEQYF

abundance: once
v_gene: TRBV7-9
j_gene: TRBJ1-6
d_gene: -
CDR3nt: TGTGCCAGCAGCTCGCTAGCCGGGGATAATTCACCCCTCCACTTT
CDR3aa: CASSSLAGDNSPLHF

abundance: -
v_gene: TRBV18
j_gene: TRBJ1-1
d_gene: TRBD1
CDR3nt: TGTGCCAGCGCCCCCGGGACAGGGGTGTTCGGTGAAGCTTTCTTT
CDR3aa: CASAPGTGVFGEAFF

abundance: -
v_gene: TRBV20-1
j_gene: TRBJ2-5
d_gene: TRBD2
CDR3nt: TGCAGTGCAAGGCGGGGGGGAGAGACCCAGTACTTC
CDR3aa: CSARRGGETQYF

abundance: -
v_gene: TRBV7-2
j_gene: TRBJ2-7
d_gene: -
CDR3nt: TGTGCCAGCAGTCGGGCGGTATACGAGCAGTACTTC
CDR3aa: CASSRAVYEQYF

abundance: -
v_gene: TRBV2
j_gene: TRBJ1-5
d_gene: -
CDR3nt: TGTGCCAGCAGTGGGGGCCGCACCTATCAGCCCCAGCATTTT
CDR3aa: CASSGGRTYQPQHF

abundance: -
v_gene: TRBV6-2/TRBV6-3
j_gene: TRBJ1-1
d_gene: TRBD1
CDR3nt: TGTGCCAGCAGTTACCAACAGGGGACCGAAGCTTTCTTT
CDR3aa: CASSYQQGTEAFF

abundance: -
v_gene: TRBV7-2
j_gene: TRBJ2-1
d_gene: TRBD1
CDR3nt: TGTGCCAGCAGCACCAGGAGGACAGGGAACAATGAGCAGTTCTTC
CDR3aa: CASSTRRTGNNEQFF

abundance: -
v_gene: TRBV29-1
j_gene: TRBJ1-2
d_gene: TRBD1
CDR3nt: TGCAGCGTTCACACAGGGGGGACAGGGACTAACTATGGCTACACCTTC
CDR3aa: CSVHTGGTGTNYGYTF

abundance: -
v_gene: TRBV20-1
j_gene: TRBJ1-1
d_gene: TRBD1
CDR3nt: TGCAGTGCCCTACAGGGGGCGATGAACACTGAAGCTTTCTTT
CDR3aa: CSALQGAMNTEAFF

abundance: -
v_gene: TRBV4-2
j_gene: TRBJ1-5
d_gene: -
CDR3nt: TGTGCCAGCAGCCAAGGGCAGGAAAATCAGCCCCAGCATTTT
CDR3aa: CASSQGQENQPQHF

abundance: -
v_gene: TRBV4-2
j_gene: TRBJ1-1
d_gene: -
CDR3nt: TGTGCCAGCAGCCAAGCTGGGGGACTCAACACTGAAGCTTTCTTT
CDR3aa: CASSQAGGLNTEAFF

abundance: -
v_gene: TRBV6-5
j_gene: TRBJ2-7
d_gene: -
CDR3nt: TGTGCCAGCAGCCCTTCGGACTACGAGCAGTACTTC
CDR3aa: CASSPSDYEQYF

abundance: -
v_gene: TRBV12-3/TRBV12-4
j_gene: TRBJ1-1
d_gene: -
CDR3nt: TGTGCCAGCAGCCTAATGGACAGGAACACTGAAGCTTTCTTT
CDR3aa: CASSLMDRNTEAFF

abundance: -
v_gene: TRBV30
j_gene: TRBJ2-4
d_gene: -
CDR3nt: TGTGCCTGGAGTCGGGACCCCGCGACTAAAAACATTCAGTACTTC
CDR3aa: CAWSRDPATKNIQYF

abundance: once
v_gene: TRBV4-1
j_gene: TRBJ2-7
d_gene: TRBD1
CDR3nt: TGCGCCAGCAGCCAACCTCCGGGGACAGGGGCTTCCTACGAGCAGTACTTC
CDR3aa: CASSQPPGTGASYEQYF

abundance: -
v_gene: TRBV30
j_gene: TRBJ1-2
d_gene: TRBD1
CDR3nt: TGTGCCTGGAGTGTGGGGGGACAGGAAGGCTACACCTTC
CDR3aa: CAWSVGGQEGYTF

abundance: -
v_gene: TRBV9
j_gene: TRBJ1-5
d_gene: -
CDR3nt: TGTGCCAGCAGCGCCGATGACAGAAACAATCAGCCCCAGCATTTT
CDR3aa: CASSADDRNNQPQHF

abundance: -
v_gene: TRBV19
j_gene: TRBJ2-7
d_gene: -
CDR3nt: TGTGCCAGTAGACCGACCGGGACAGCGGGGAGGCAGTACTTC
CDR3aa: CASRPTGTAGRQYF

abundance: once
v_gene: TRBV3-1
j_gene: TRBJ2-4
d_gene: -
CDR3nt: TGTGCCAGCAGCCAAGAATGGAGTCGGTTAGCTAACATTCAGTACTTC
CDR3aa: CASSQEWSRLANIQYF

abundance: -
v_gene: TRBV20-1
j_gene: TRBJ2-7
d_gene: TRBD2
CDR3nt: TGCAGTGCGCCGGGACTATACTCCTACGAGCAGTACTTC
CDR3aa: CSAPGLYSYEQYF

abundance: -
v_gene: TRBV24-1
j_gene: TRBJ2-2
d_gene: -
CDR3nt: TGTGCCACCGGGACGGGGTATACCGGGGAGCTGTTTTTT
CDR3aa: CATGTGYTGELFF

abundance: -
v_gene: TRBV20-1
j_gene: TRBJ2-5
d_gene: -
CDR3nt: TGCAGTGCTACCGGCGGTCCCCAGGGGCAGACCCAGTACTTC
CDR3aa: CSATGGPQGQTQYF

abundance: -
v_gene: TRBV20-1
j_gene: TRBJ2-7
d_gene: TRBD2
CDR3nt: TGCAGTGCTAGATATAGCGGGGGGGCCTACGAGCAGTACTTC
CDR3aa: CSARYSGGAYEQYF

abundance: once
v_gene: TRBV7-2
j_gene: TRBJ2-5
d_gene: -
CDR3nt: TGTGCCAGCAGCTTAGATGGGCAGCCAGAAGAGACCCAGTACTTC
CDR3aa: CASSLDGQPEETQYF

abundance: -
v_gene: TRBV6-2/TRBV6-3
j_gene: TRBJ1-1
d_gene: -
CDR3nt: TGTGCCAGCAGTCTCCCTGGAAGCATGAACACTGAAGCTTTCTTT
CDR3aa: CASSLPGSMNTEAFF

abundance: once
v_gene: TRBV18
j_gene: TRBJ1-5
d_gene: -
CDR3nt: TGTGCCAGCTCACCACTGGGAGGAGGCAATCAGCCCCAGCATTTT
CDR3aa: CASSPLGGGNQPQHF

abundance: once
v_gene: TRBV7-2
j_gene: TRBJ2-5
d_gene: TRBD1
CDR3nt: TGTGCCAGCAGCACACAGGGGGCTTCAGTAGAGACCCAGTACTTC
CDR3aa: CASSTQGASVETQYF